The 10 T cell receptor beta chains below come from one sample, sequenced in a study of post-analysis software for immune sequencing data. These receptors are not linked to any known antigen. The library was made from cDNA and included unique molecular identifiers. TCRdb re-called the PCR reads with MiXCR, one entry per CDR3 protein. The sample lists fewer than 700,000 distinct CDR3 sequences, about 40% occurring once. Whole-study findings and limits: Five TRBV segments were significantly more frequent in patients than in controls. TRBV5-6, TRBV5-1 and TRBV20-1 were among these segments.

The sample was blood. All receptors come from a girl under 18 with multiple sclerosis.

The chain couples TRBV5-5 to TRBJ2-7; a possible D gene is TRBD2 (6 bases). Trimming removed 1 base from V and 3 bases from J, with 14 bases in between. Germline V gene lookup returns CDR1 SGHKS and CDR2 YYEKEE (reference sequence). The CDR3 extends over 15 amino acids. Here the CDR3 DNA reads TGTGCCAGCAGCTTGTTTTCTACAGCGGGCTACGAGCAGTACTTC. Its protein product is CASSLFSTAGYEQYF.

The chain is built from TRBV2 and TRBJ2-5; a possible D gene is TRBD1 (6 bases). Germline CDR1 SNHLY, CDR2 FYNNEI. The CDR3 totals 15 residues. V gave up 2 bases and J gave up 2 bases, with 12 bases separating them. CDR3 DNA: TGTGCCAGCAGTGAAACAGGGATGAAGCAAGAGACCCAGTACTTC. Protein sequence: CASSETGMKQETQYF.

The chain combines TRBV7-3 with TRBJ2-5, with TRBD1 as a possible D gene (6 bases). The germline gives CDR1 SGHTA, CDR2 FQGTGA. This CDR3 spans 13 amino acids. Trimming removed 5 bases at V and 3 bases at J, with 10 bases between. The CDR3 reads CASSRGQEETQYF. The DNA of the CDR3 is TGTGCCAGCAGCCGGGGACAAGAAGAGACCCAGTACTTC.

The sample holds a few counts of this clonotype. The chain employs TRBV20-1 and TRBJ1-1, with D uncertain. Germline V lookup: CDR1 DFQATT, CDR2 SNEGSKA (reference sequence). The CDR3 contains 13 residues. Trimming shortened V by 3 bases and J by 1 base, and 9 bases separated the two germline ends. The CDR3 sequence: CSASATRNTEAFF. CDR3 nucleotides: TGCAGTGCTAGCGCGACGAGGAACACTGAAGCTTTCTTT.

This clonotype was seen only once. The chain combines TRBV15 with TRBJ1-5; TRBD1 is a possible D gene (6 bases). In germline, CDR1 is LNHNV, CDR2 YYDKDF (reference sequence). V was shortened by 0 bases and J by 7 bases, with 10 bases between the two germline ends. The CDR3 has 14 residues. The CDR3 nucleotides read TGTGCCACCAGCAGAGAAACACAGGGACAGCCCCAGCATTTT. Its translation: CATSRETQGQPQHF.

This clonotype came up many times. The chain uses TRBV6-5 and TRBJ2-7, with D hard to call. Germline V gene sequence: CDR1 MNHEY, CDR2 SVGAGI. This CDR3 has 13 amino acids. V was cut by 7 bases and J by 3 bases, with 13 bases left in between. This CDR3 is CASIDPRDYEQYF. For the CDR3, the DNA is TGTGCCAGCATCGACCCACGAGACTACGAGCAGTACTTC.

The rearrangement uses TRBV10-3 and TRBJ1-1; a possible D gene is TRBD1 (6 bases). Trimming left V 4 bases short and J 3 bases short, with 9 bases between. The CDR3 loop spans 13 amino acids. Looked up from germline, CDR1 is ENHRY and CDR2 is SYGVKD. CDR3 sequence (DNA): TGTGCCATCAGTGGGCGACAGGACACTGAAGCTTTCTTT. The encoded protein is CAISGRQDTEAFF.

The CDR3 sequence: CASSLSAPTSGSSYNEQFF. The CDR3 nucleotides read TGTGCCAGCAGTTTATCAGCCCCGACTAGCGGGAGCTCCTACAATGAGCAGTTCTTC. The rearrangement uses TRBV27 and TRBJ2-1, with 12 bases matching TRBD2. The trim removed 0 bases at V and 0 bases at J, leaving 6 bases unmatched. The CDR3 totals 19 residues. Germline CDR1 reads MNHEY; CDR2 reads SMNVEV (reference sequence).

The chain combines TRBV19 with TRBJ1-1; the match to TRBD1 covers 12 bases. From germline, CDR1 is LNHDA and CDR2 SQIVND (reference sequence). The CDR3 is 17 residues long. With V trimmed by 5 bases and J by 0 bases, 7 bases remained unmatched. The CDR3 is CASSARDRGPVNTEAFF. The DNA of the CDR3 is TGTGCCAGTAGTGCCCGGGACAGGGGGCCGGTGAACACTGAAGCTTTCTTT.

This clonotype appeared a few times. J is TRBJ2-3 and V is TRBV5-1; tentatively, D is TRBD1 or TRBD2 (5 bases each). Per the germline V gene, CDR1 is SGHRS and CDR2 is YFSETQ. With 4 bases removed from V and 7 bases from J, the gap between germline ends came to 22 bases. CDR3 size: 16 residues. CDR3 bases: TGCGCCAGCAGCGGGGACCTTTTTAAAGTCATTCATACGCAGTATTTT. Its translation is CASSGDLFKVIHTQYF.